This paragraph covers one T cell receptor (beta chain) sequence. The source of the sample is a study of blood T cell repertoires in COVID-19. Under the authors' procedure: Quantification of nucleated cells was approximated via reference gene primer amplification. Assay used: immunoSEQ multiplex PCR; TCRdb lists only in-frame clones, some missing. V and J calls and clone size follow that table, whereas D and trimming were derived from the DNA. The sample yields just over 650,000 clones, approximately 90% seen once. The receptor was derived from a woman aged 18-30 years with acute or convalescent COVID-19. Material: peripheral blood.

CDR3 in DNA: TGTGCCACCGGGGAGAGGCAGCCCCAGCATTTT. Translated, it gives CATGERQPQHF. The rearrangement links TRBV24-1 to TRBJ1-5; D is undetermined. The V gene lost 9 bases and the J gene lost 7 bases, with 9 bases spanning the gap. In germline, CDR1 is KGHDR, CDR2 SFDVKD. The length of the CDR3 is 11 residues.